These T cell receptor beta chains were read from a single sample in a study of glioma-infiltrating T cells. TCRdb re-derived calls from the multiplex PCR reads in MiXCR, one entry per CDR3 protein. The sample includes fewer than 200,000 distinct CDR3 sequences, more than 25% of them seen just once. Sequencing input: glioma tissue, nonneoplastic brain tissue, or PBMCs (not recorded which). The receptor source for this set is a human donor with low-grade glioma or glioblastoma, undergoing nonglioma brain surgery, or in good health (not recorded which). Each CDR3 is given with its conserved first and last residue. D genes are given only for firm matches. Clone size is stated in some rows and not others, as once, few, many or a class when expanded.

many	TRBV20-1	TRBJ2-7	TRBD1	TGCAGTGCTAGATCTACCGGGACAGTTTCCTACGAGCAGTACTTC	CSARSTGTVSYEQYF
many	TRBV29-1	TRBJ2-5	.	TGCAGCGGTGAGGGTGGTGAGACCCAGTACTTC	CSGEGGETQYF
many	TRBV29-1	TRBJ2-7	TRBD2	TGCAGCGTTGCCGGGACTAGCGGGAGGGCTAAGGACGAGCAGTACTTC	CSVAGTSGRAKDEQYF
many	TRBV2	TRBJ1-5	.	TGTGCCAGCAGTGGGACAGCCACTATCAATCAGCCCCAGCATTTT	CASSGTATINQPQHF
.	TRBV9	TRBJ1-2	.	TGTGCCAGCAGCGTAGACGGCGCGGGCTACACCTTC	CASSVDGAGYTF
.	TRBV27	TRBJ1-5	.	TGTGCCAGCAGTTATGGGGCCGAAAATAAGCCCCAGCATTTT	CASSYGAENKPQHF
once	TRBV3-1	TRBJ2-5	.	TGTGCCAGCAGCCACCAGCCCTCTAGAGGAGAGAACCAGTACTTC	CASSHQPSRGENQYF
.	TRBV2	TRBJ2-7	.	TGTGCCAGCAGTGGGGTCTCAATTTACGAGCAGTACTTC	CASSGVSIYEQYF
many	TRBV7-6	TRBJ1-6	TRBD1	TGTGCCAGCAGCTCCTATGGGGACAGCGGTTCACCCCTCCACTTT	CASSSYGDSGSPLHF
few	TRBV5-1	TRBJ2-5	TRBD1	TGCGCCAGCAGCTTGTCTGGCAGGGGGCAAGAGACCCAGTACTTC	CASSLSGRGQETQYF
.	TRBV29-1	TRBJ2-7	TRBD1	TGCAGCGTTGAAGGAACCCGACAGGGAGTCAACGAGCAGTACTTC	CSVEGTRQGVNEQYF
many	TRBV6-2/TRBV6-3	TRBJ1-5	.	TGTGCCAGCTCCCAGGTGGGGGATCAGCCCCAGCATTTT	CASSQVGDQPQHF
.	TRBV11-2	TRBJ1-5	.	TGTGCCAGCAGCTCCTCTACGGGTCAGCCCCAGCATTTT	CASSSSTGQPQHF
.	TRBV5-4	TRBJ2-5	TRBD1	TGTGCCAGCAGCCGGGACAGGGGGCGAGAGACCCAGTACTTC	CASSRDRGRETQYF
.	TRBV19	TRBJ2-4	.	TGTGCCAGTAGTATACTCCCTTTAGCCAAAAACATTCAGTACTTC	CASSILPLAKNIQYF
.	TRBV29-1	TRBJ2-2	.	TGCAGCGTTCTTGGCGGGACGAACACCGGGGAGCTGTTTTTT	CSVLGGTNTGELFF
few	TRBV7-9	TRBJ2-1	TRBD2	TGTGCCAGCAGCCAAGGACTAGCGGGAGGCCTCTACAATGAGCAGTTCTTC	CASSQGLAGGLYNEQFF
.	TRBV5-1	TRBJ2-7	.	TGCGCCAGCAGCTCGGGCACGGCGGCGGGTGAGCAGTACTTC	CASSSGTAAGEQYF
few	TRBV4-1	TRBJ2-7	TRBD1	TGCGCCAGCAGCCGAAAAGCAGGGGGCTTGGACCACGAGCAGTACTTC	CASSRKAGGLDHEQYF
few	TRBV12-3/TRBV12-4	TRBJ2-5	.	TGTGCCAGCAGTCCACGGGACATTCAAGAGACCCAGTACTTC	CASSPRDIQETQYF
many	TRBV28	TRBJ1-3	.	TGTGCCAGCAGCAAACTGGCAAACACCATGTATTTT	CASSKLANTMYF
many	TRBV3-1	TRBJ2-3	.	TGTGCCAGCAGCCACCGGTGGCGGGATGGCACAGATACGCAGTATTTT	CASSHRWRDGTDTQYF
.	TRBV5-1	TRBJ2-7	TRBD2	TGCGCCAGCAGCTTGGGAGGGACTAGCGCCCACTACGAGCAGTACTTC	CASSLGGTSAHYEQYF
many	TRBV20-1	TRBJ2-5	TRBD2	TGCAGTGCTAGAGCGGGGAGATGGGAGGGCCGTGATTCCGAGACCCAGTACTTC	CSARAGRWEGRDSETQYF
.	TRBV12-3/TRBV12-4	TRBJ2-7	.	TGTGCCAGCAGTCCCTCGAAGGGACTCCACGAGCAGTACTTC	CASSPSKGLHEQYF
.	TRBV11-1	TRBJ2-5	.	TGTGCCAGCAGCTTAGACCCGGGAGAAGAGACCCAGTACTTC	CASSLDPGEETQYF
many	TRBV18	TRBJ2-1	.	TGTGCCAGCTCACCCGTTGTTGCCGGTGCCTACAATGAGCAGTTCTTC	CASSPVVAGAYNEQFF
.	TRBV5-6	TRBJ2-1	TRBD1	TGTGCCAGCAGCCGAGACAGGGCACATGAGCAGTTCTTC	CASSRDRAHEQFF
many	TRBV20-1	TRBJ2-1	TRBD2	TGCAGTGCTCGCTACAAAGAGTGGCGGGAGAGGAATGAGCAGTTCTTC	CSARYKEWRERNEQFF
.	TRBV6-2/TRBV6-3	TRBJ2-1	TRBD1	TGTGCCAGCAGTTACTCAAGGGGACAGGGGAGAAATGAGCAGTTCTTC	CASSYSRGQGRNEQFF
many	TRBV6-6	TRBJ2-7	.	TGTGCCAGCAGTTACGCGGACGGTGGGTGGGACTCCGAGCAGTACTTC	CASSYADGGWDSEQYF
.	TRBV27	TRBJ2-1	TRBD2	TGTGCCAGCAGAACGACGAACTTAATTAGCGGGAGGGCCACCGATGAGCAGTTCTTC	CASRTTNLISGRATDEQFF
many	TRBV4-1	TRBJ2-5	.	TGCGCCAGCAGCCAAGACGGACCTGGGTGGCGGACCCAGTACTTC	CASSQDGPGWRTQYF
many	TRBV19	TRBJ1-1	.	TGTGCCAGTAGTGTCAATTACAACACTGAAGCTTTCTTT	CASSVNYNTEAFF
many	TRBV7-6	TRBJ2-1	.	TGTGCCAGCAGCTTAGAGGGGGGCCCTAATGAGCAGTTCTTC	CASSLEGGPNEQFF
many	TRBV7-9	TRBJ2-2	.	TGTGCCAGCAGCATCCGCCTCGGGGGAGTGCGCACCGGGGAGCTGTTTTTT	CASSIRLGGVRTGELFF
.	TRBV7-9	TRBJ2-2	TRBD1	TGTGCCAGCAGCCGTAAAATAGGAAGCGGACAGGGGGCCTCCGGGGAGCTGTTTTTT	CASSRKIGSGQGASGELFF
.	TRBV12-3/TRBV12-4	TRBJ1-5	TRBD1	TGTGCCAGCAGTTCAGGGGGAAACAATCAGCCCCAGCATTTT	CASSSGGNNQPQHF
many	TRBV7-2	TRBJ2-5	.	TGTGCCAGCAGCCCCCAGGGTCAGGGGCAGGAGACCCAGTACTTC	CASSPQGQGQETQYF
many	TRBV20-1	TRBJ2-7	.	TGCAGTGCCAAGGCGGTGGGCCAGAACTACGAGCAGTACTTC	CSAKAVGQNYEQYF
many	TRBV4-1	TRBJ2-7	.	TGCGCCAGCAGCTACGACAAGGATGGCTCCTACGAGCAGTACTTC	CASSYDKDGSYEQYF
few	TRBV12-3/TRBV12-4	TRBJ2-3	.	TGTGCCAGCAGACTACGACAGGATAGCACAGATACGCAGTATTTT	CASRLRQDSTDTQYF
many	TRBV20-1	TRBJ2-7	TRBD2	TGCAGTGCTAGAGAGACTAGCGGGAGCCGGTACGAGCAGTACTTC	CSARETSGSRYEQYF
many	TRBV24-1	TRBJ2-1	TRBD2	TGTGCCACCAGTGGGCCGGGACTAGCGGGAGGAGAAGTTTACAATGAGCAGTTCTTC	CATSGPGLAGGEVYNEQFF
many	TRBV6-2/TRBV6-3	TRBJ1-1	.	TGTGCCATCGCAGGGGACTTTGAAGCTTTCTTT	CAIAGDFEAFF